This is a list of T cell receptor beta chains from one sample in a study of tumor-infiltrating lymphocytes in primary liver carcinoma. Via MiXCR, TCRdb re-called the multiplex PCR reads, giving one row per CDR3 protein. The sample lists fewer than 400,000 distinct CDR3 sequences, 55% to 65% occurring once. Specimen: peripheral blood. All receptors come from a middle-aged man with primary liver carcinoma and hepatitis B virus infection. Each CDR3 is given with its conserved first and last residue. A D gene is named only where the DNA matches it firmly. Only part of the rows carry a size: once, few, many, or a class if the clone is expanded.

D gene	J gene	V gene	clone size	CDR3 DNA	CDR3 protein
TRBD1	TRBJ2-1	TRBV11-2	-	TGCGCCGGCAGCCTCCGAAGACAGGGACGCAATGAGCAGTTCTTC	CAGSLRRQGRNEQFF
TRBD1	TRBJ1-2	TRBV28	-	TGTGCCAGCAGTCCAGGCGGGACAGGCGGCTACACCTTC	CASSPGGTGGYTF
TRBD1	TRBJ2-1	TRBV5-1	-	TGCGCCAGCAGCTGGACAGGGAGCTCCTACAATGACCAGTTCTTC	CASSWTGSSYNDQFF
TRBD2	TRBJ2-1	TRBV10-3	many	TGTGCCATCAGTGAGTCGATAGCGGGAGTTGACTACAATGAGCAGTTCTTC	CAISESIAGVDYNEQFF
TRBD2	TRBJ2-2	TRBV6-2/TRBV6-3	-	TGTGCCAGCAGGGACATAGGGATTCGACTAGCCAACACCGGGGAGTTGTTTTTT	CASRDIGIRLANTGELFF
-	TRBJ2-7	TRBV6-2/TRBV6-3	many	TGTGCCAGCAGTTACTCTAAATTCTACGAGCAGTACTTC	CASSYSKFYEQYF
TRBD2	TRBJ2-4	TRBV29-1	-	TGCAGCGCCGGAGGGACTAGCGATCTCGGGGACATTCAGTACTTC	CSAGGTSDLGDIQYF
-	TRBJ1-2	TRBV5-1	-	TGCGCCAGCAGCGCCGGGACCGGGTCCTGGAGCTACACCTTC	CASSAGTGSWSYTF
-	TRBJ1-2	TRBV11-3	-	TGTGCCGGCTTATGGGAGGGGATGATCCGTGGCTACACTTTC	CAGLWEGMIRGYTF
-	TRBJ1-2	TRBV6-1	many	TGTGCCAGCAGTGAAATCGCCTATGGCTACACCTTC	CASSEIAYGYTF
-	TRBJ1-1	TRBV11-2	-	TGTGCCTGCAGCTCCCTGACAGGCTTTGAAGCTCTCTTT	CACSSLTGFEALF
TRBD1	TRBJ1-1	TRBV11-1	-	TGTGCCAGCAGCCTGATAGGACAGGATAGGGCTTTCTTT	CASSLIGQDRAFF
-	TRBJ2-3	TRBV6-1	-	TGTGCCAGCAGTGAAATTGGGAGGCCCACAGATACGCAGTATTTT	CASSEIGRPTDTQYF
-	TRBJ2-3	TRBV28	-	TGTGCCAGCACGCAAAGGGGGGGCACAGGTACGCAGTATTTT	CASTQRGGTGTQYF
-	TRBJ1-1	TRBV11-2	-	TGTGCCAGCAGCGCAGGGGTGTACACTGAAGCTTTCTTT	CASSAGVYTEAFF
-	TRBJ2-7	TRBV10-2	few	TGCGCCAGCAGAGGGACTCATTGGGATTACGAGCAGTACTTC	CASRGTHWDYEQYF
-	TRBJ2-7	TRBV30	few	TGTGCCTGGAGCAGGGTTACGGACGCCTACGAGCAGTACTTC	CAWSRVTDAYEQYF
-	TRBJ1-1	TRBV13	-	TGTGCTAGCAGCTTAGGTCGTTGGGGGGTTTTGAACACTGAAACTTTCTTT	CASSLGRWGVLNTETFF
TRBD1	TRBJ2-1	TRBV11-3	-	TGTGCCAGCAGCTTAGATGAGGGGGACAGGGATACCTACAATAGGCAGTTCTTC	CASSLDEGDRDTYNRQFF
TRBD1	TRBJ1-5	TRBV6-2/TRBV6-3	-	TGTGCCAGCGGTTACGTGGCAGGGGGAAGTCAGCCCCAGCATTTT	CASGYVAGGSQPQHF
-	TRBJ2-3	TRBV28	-	TGTGCCAGCAGCCCCGGGGGGCGAGTAGATACGCAGTATTTT	CASSPGGRVDTQYF
TRBD2	TRBJ2-1	TRBV5-6	few	TGTGCCAGTTTGGGTAGCGGGAGGTACTACAATGAGCAGTTCTTC	CASLGSGRYYNEQFF
-	TRBJ2-1	TRBV10-3	-	TGTGTCATCAGAGGCCTGCCGACTGTCTCCTACAATGAGCAGTTCTTC	CVIRGLPTVSYNEQFF
-	TRBJ2-2	TRBV11-1	-	TGTGCCAGCAACTTAGGGACCGTGGAGCTGTTTTTC	CASNLGTVELFF
-	TRBJ1-5	TRBV6-2/TRBV6-3	-	TGTGCCAGCAGTTACCGGGGGGACGGGCATCAGCCCCAGCATTTT	CASSYRGDGHQPQHF
-	TRBJ2-3	TRBV21-1	few	TGTGCCAGCAGCATGGGGGGAGGGACAGATACGCAGTATTTT	CASSMGGGTDTQYF
-	TRBJ2-5	TRBV5-5	once	TGTGCCAGCAGCGTGGCTGCCTTACAAGAGACCCAGTACTTC	CASSVAALQETQYF
TRBD1	TRBJ1-5	TRBV6-1	-	TGTGTCAGCAGGGACAGCAATCGGCCCCAGCATTTT	CVSRDSNRPQHF